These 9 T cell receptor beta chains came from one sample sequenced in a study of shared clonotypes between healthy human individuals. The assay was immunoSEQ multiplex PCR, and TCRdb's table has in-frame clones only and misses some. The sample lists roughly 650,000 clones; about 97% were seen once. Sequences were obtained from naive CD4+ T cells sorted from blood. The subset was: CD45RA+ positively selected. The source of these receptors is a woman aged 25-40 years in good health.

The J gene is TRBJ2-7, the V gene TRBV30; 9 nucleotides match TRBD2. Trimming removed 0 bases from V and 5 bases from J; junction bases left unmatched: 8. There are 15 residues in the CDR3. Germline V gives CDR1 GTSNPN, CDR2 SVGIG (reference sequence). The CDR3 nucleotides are TGTGCCTGGAGTGTTTCCCAGCGGGAGGTCAACGAGCAGTACTTC. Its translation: CAWSVSQREVNEQYF. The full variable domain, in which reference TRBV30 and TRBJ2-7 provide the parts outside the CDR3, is SQTIHQWPATLVQPVGSPLSLECTVEGTSNPNLYWYRQAAGRGLQLLFYSVGIGQISSEVPQNLSASRPQDRQFILSSKKLLLSDSGFYLCAWSVSQREVNEQYFGPGTRLTVT.

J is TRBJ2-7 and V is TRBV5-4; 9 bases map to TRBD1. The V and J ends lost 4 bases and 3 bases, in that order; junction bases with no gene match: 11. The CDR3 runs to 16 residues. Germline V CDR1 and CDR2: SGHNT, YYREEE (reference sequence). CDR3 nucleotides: TGTGCCAGCAGCCAGGAATCCGGGACAGGGCGCTACGAGCAGTACTTC. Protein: CASSQESGTGRYEQYF.

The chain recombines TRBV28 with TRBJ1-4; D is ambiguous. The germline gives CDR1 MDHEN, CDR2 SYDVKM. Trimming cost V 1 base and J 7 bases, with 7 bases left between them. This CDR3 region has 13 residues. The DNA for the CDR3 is TGTGCCAGCAGTTTATTCAGGCGTGAAAAACTGTTTTTT. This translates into CASSLFRREKLFF.

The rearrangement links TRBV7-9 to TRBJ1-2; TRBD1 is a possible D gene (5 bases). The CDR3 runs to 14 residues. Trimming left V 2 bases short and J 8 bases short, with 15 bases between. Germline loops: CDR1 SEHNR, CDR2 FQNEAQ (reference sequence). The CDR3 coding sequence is TGTGCCAGCAGCTTATTTCCAGGGAATAGAGGCTACACCTTC. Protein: CASSLFPGNRGYTF.

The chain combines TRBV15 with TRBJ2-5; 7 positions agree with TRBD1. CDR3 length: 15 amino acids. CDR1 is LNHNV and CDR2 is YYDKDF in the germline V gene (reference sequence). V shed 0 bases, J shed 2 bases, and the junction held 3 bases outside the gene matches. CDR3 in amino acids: CATSRDLGQQETQYF. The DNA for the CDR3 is TGTGCCACCAGCAGAGACCTGGGACAGCAAGAGACCCAGTACTTC.

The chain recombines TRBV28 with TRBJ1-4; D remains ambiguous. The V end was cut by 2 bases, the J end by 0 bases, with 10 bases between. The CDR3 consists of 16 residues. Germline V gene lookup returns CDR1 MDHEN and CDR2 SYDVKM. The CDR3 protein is CASSLGVIATNEKLFF. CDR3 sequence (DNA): TGTGCCAGCAGTTTAGGGGTGATAGCAACTAATGAAAAACTGTTTTTT.

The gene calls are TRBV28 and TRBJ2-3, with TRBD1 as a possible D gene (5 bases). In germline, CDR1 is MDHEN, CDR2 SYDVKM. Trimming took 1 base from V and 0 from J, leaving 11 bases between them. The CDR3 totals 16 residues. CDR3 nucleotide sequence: TGTGCCAGCAGTTTATCCCAGGACACGAGCACAGATACGCAGTATTTT. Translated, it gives CASSLSQDTSTDTQYF.

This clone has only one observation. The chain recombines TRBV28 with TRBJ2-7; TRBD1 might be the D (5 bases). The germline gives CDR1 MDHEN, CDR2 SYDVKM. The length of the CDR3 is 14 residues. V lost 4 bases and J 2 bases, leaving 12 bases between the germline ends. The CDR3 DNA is TGTGCCAGCAGTTCCCCCGGCAGGGCCTACGAGCAGTACTTC. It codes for CASSSPGRAYEQYF.

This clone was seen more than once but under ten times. The CDR3: CASSQDLIREDGYTF. The CDR3 DNA reads TGCGCCAGCAGCCAAGATTTGATCAGGGAGGATGGCTACACCTTC. The chain has TRBV4-1 and TRBJ1-2, with TRBD1 as a possible D gene (5 bases). V was cut by 0 bases and J by 6 bases, with 14 bases left in between. Germline V gene lookup returns CDR1 MGHRA and CDR2 YSYEKL. This CDR3 comprises 15 residues.